The clone carrying this T cell receptor beta chain was counted only a few times. At one boundary the junction diverges from the germline segment, which might be a read error. The source of the sample is a study of early T cells in non-severe SARS-CoV-2 infection. Per germline, CDR1 SQVTM and CDR2 ANQGSEA. There are 9 residues in the CDR3. Attachment of unique molecular identifiers to individual cDNA molecules was performed. TCRdb processed the 5' RACE reads anew with MiXCR; each CDR3 protein has one entry. The table includes more than 25,000 distinct CDR3 sequences, roughly 9.7% detected once. The clonotype originates from an adult who was a healthcare worker with PCR-confirmed SARS-CoV-2 infection or an uninfected control (not recorded which). This rearrangement joins TRBV29-1 to TRBJ1-2; D is perhaps TRBD1 (6 bases). Material: whole blood. This CDR3 reads CSVEEDRAF. In DNA, the CDR3 is TGCAGCGTTGAGGAGGACAGAGCCTTC.